This is a list of T cell receptor beta chains from one sample in a study of tissue T cells after allogeneic stem cell transplantation. This table comes from immunoSEQ multiplex PCR, and its TCRdb copy is limited to in-frame clones, with some not included. The sample holds fewer than 7,500 clones; about three quarters are singletons and the top ten take around 5.5%. The material sequenced was blood, taken before transplantation. Source of these receptors: a man aged 40-75 years who later had graft-versus-host disease after an allogeneic stem cell transplant. Each CDR3 is given with its conserved first and last residue. D genes are given only for firm matches. A row's size may be missing; if present it is once, few, many or a size class.

cdr3_nt: TGTGCCAGCAGCATACCCCAAGAGACCCAGTACTTC; cdr3_aa: CASSIPQETQYF; d_call: -; j_call: TRBJ2-5; clone_size: -; v_call: TRBV5-4
cdr3_nt: TGCGCCAGCAGCCAACGAAGACTAGAAGAGACCCAGTACTTC; cdr3_aa: CASSQRRLEETQYF; d_call: -; j_call: TRBJ2-5; clone_size: -; v_call: TRBV4-1
cdr3_nt: TGTGCCAGCAGACGGACGGGGAACACTGAAGCTTTCTTT; cdr3_aa: CASRRTGNTEAFF; d_call: -; j_call: TRBJ1-1; clone_size: few; v_call: TRBV12-3/TRBV12-4
cdr3_nt: TGTGCCAGCAGCGTGACGACGGGGAACACTGAAGCTTTCTTT; cdr3_aa: CASSVTTGNTEAFF; d_call: -; j_call: TRBJ1-1; clone_size: -; v_call: TRBV9
cdr3_nt: TGTGCCAGCAGCTTAGATCCCTCAGCTAACTATGGCTACACCTTC; cdr3_aa: CASSLDPSANYGYTF; d_call: -; j_call: TRBJ1-2; clone_size: -; v_call: TRBV7-2
cdr3_nt: TGTGCCAGCAGCCCGGGACTTCCTAATTCACCCCTCCACTTT; cdr3_aa: CASSPGLPNSPLHF; d_call: -; j_call: TRBJ1-6; clone_size: -; v_call: TRBV6-6
cdr3_nt: TGCAGCGTTGAAGATCGGTTGGACTATGGCTACACCTTC; cdr3_aa: CSVEDRLDYGYTF; d_call: -; j_call: TRBJ1-2; clone_size: -; v_call: TRBV29-1
cdr3_nt: TGTGCCCACGGCGGGGACAGTCCGAATCAGCCCCAGCATTTT; cdr3_aa: CAHGGDSPNQPQHF; d_call: TRBD1; j_call: TRBJ1-5; clone_size: few; v_call: TRBV28
cdr3_nt: TGTGCCAGCAGCCTGGGCCTCGGAGCAGAGGAAAAACTGTTTTTT; cdr3_aa: CASSLGLGAEEKLFF; d_call: -; j_call: TRBJ1-4; clone_size: -; v_call: TRBV3-1/TRBV3-2
cdr3_nt: TGTGCCAGCAGTTATCAAGAGAATTCACCCCTCCACTTT; cdr3_aa: CASSYQENSPLHF; d_call: -; j_call: TRBJ1-6; clone_size: -; v_call: TRBV6-2/TRBV6-3
cdr3_nt: TGTGCCAGCAGCTTAGATGGGGAGGACTATGGCTACACCTTC; cdr3_aa: CASSLDGEDYGYTF; d_call: -; j_call: TRBJ1-2; clone_size: -; v_call: TRBV7-8
cdr3_nt: TGTGCCAGCGGGGGACAGATCTCCATGAACACTGAAGCTTTCTTT; cdr3_aa: CASGGQISMNTEAFF; d_call: TRBD1; j_call: TRBJ1-1; clone_size: -; v_call: TRBV6-5
cdr3_nt: TGTGCCAGTAACAGGGAGGGGAGCAATCAGCCCCAGCATTTT; cdr3_aa: CASNREGSNQPQHF; d_call: -; j_call: TRBJ1-5; clone_size: -; v_call: TRBV19